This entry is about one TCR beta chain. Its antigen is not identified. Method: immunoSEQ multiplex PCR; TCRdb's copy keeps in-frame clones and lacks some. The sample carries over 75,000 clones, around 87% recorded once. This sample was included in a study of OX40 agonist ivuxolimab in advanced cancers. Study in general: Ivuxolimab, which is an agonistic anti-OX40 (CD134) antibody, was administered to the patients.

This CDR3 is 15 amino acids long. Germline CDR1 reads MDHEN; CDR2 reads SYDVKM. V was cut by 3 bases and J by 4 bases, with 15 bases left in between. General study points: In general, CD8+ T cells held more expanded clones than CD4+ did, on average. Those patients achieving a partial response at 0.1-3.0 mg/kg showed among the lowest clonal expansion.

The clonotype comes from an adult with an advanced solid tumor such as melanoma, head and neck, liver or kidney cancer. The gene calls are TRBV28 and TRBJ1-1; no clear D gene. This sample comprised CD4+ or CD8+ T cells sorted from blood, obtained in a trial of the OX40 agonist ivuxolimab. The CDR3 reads CASSFPHPGGTEAFF. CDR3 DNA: TGTGCCAGCAGTTTCCCTCACCCCGGTGGCACTGAAGCTTTCTTT.